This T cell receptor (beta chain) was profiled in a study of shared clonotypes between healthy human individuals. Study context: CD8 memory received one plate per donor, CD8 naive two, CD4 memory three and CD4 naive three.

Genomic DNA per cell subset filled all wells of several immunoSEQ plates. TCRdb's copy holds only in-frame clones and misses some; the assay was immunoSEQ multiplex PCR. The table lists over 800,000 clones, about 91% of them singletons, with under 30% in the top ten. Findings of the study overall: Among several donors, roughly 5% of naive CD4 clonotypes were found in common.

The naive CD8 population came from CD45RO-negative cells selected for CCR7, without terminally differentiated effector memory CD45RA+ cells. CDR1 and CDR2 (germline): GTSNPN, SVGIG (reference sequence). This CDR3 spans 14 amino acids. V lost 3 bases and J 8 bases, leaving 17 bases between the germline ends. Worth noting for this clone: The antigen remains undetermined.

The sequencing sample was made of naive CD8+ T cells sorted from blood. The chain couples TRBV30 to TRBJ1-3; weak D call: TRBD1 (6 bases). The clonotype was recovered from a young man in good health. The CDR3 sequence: CAWRIGGLKDTIYF. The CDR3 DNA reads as TGTGCCTGGAGGATCGGGGGCCTTAAAGACACCATATATTTT. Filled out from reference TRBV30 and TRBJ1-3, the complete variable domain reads SQTIHQWPATLVQPVGSPLSLECTVEGTSNPNLYWYRQAAGRGLQLLFYSVGIGQISSEVPQNLSASRPQDRQFILSSKKLLLSDSGFYLCAWRIGGLKDTIYFGEGSWLTVV.